Only a few counts were recorded for the clone carrying this TCR beta chain. Using its own MiXCR run on the PCR reads, TCRdb lists one record per CDR3 protein. The sample includes 400,000 to 600,000 distinct CDR3 sequences, approximately 25% of them seen just once. The CDR3 is made up of 15 amino acids. V dropped 1 base and J dropped 3; count of bases not matched to a gene: 5. The germline V gene has CDR1 SGHAT and CDR2 FQNNGV. The data belong to a study of molecular identifiers for immune sequencing clone quantification. Input material: naive CD8+ T cells from blood, with Jurkat cell RNA spiked in. Subset noted: FACS-sorted CD8+CD4-CCR7+CD45RA+ naive T cells. V and J are TRBV11-2 and TRBJ2-7, with TRBD2 matching over 8 bases. The receptor's source is a human donor in good health. Some libraries in this study had Jurkat cell RNA spiked in. The CDR3 loop is CASSLGGGPFYEQYF. Written as DNA, the CDR3 is TGTGCCAGCAGCTTAGGCGGGGGGCCCTTCTACGAGCAGTACTTC.